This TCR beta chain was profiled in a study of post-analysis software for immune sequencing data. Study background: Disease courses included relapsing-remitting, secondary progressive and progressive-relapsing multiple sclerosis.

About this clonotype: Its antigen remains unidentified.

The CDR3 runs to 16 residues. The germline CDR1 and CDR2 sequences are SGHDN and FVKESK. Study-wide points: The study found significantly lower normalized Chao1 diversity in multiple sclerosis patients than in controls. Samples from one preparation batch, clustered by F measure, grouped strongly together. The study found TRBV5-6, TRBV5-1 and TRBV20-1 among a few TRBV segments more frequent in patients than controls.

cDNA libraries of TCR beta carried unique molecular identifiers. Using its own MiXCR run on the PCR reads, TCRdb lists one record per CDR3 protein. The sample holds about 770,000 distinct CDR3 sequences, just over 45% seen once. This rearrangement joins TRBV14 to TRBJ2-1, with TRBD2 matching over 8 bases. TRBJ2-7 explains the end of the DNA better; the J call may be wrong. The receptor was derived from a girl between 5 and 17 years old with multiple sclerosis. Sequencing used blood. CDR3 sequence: CASSLIAGSSYNEQYF. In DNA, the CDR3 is TGTGCCAGCAGCCTTATAGCGGGAAGCTCCTACAATGAGCAGTACTTC.